A single sample gave rise to the 22 T cell receptor beta chains below, sequenced in a study of blood T cell repertoires in COVID-19. Only in-frame clones appear in the TCRdb table, and some are missing; sequencing was by immunoSEQ multiplex PCR. The data contain 200,000 to 250,000 clones, 86% of them singletons. The sample consisted of PBMCs or T cells enriched from blood (not recorded which). Receptors originate from a woman between 50 and 59 years old in a cohort exposed to, infected with or recovered from COVID-19 (not recorded which).

This clone showed up just a few times. The chain uses TRBV28 and TRBJ1-2, with 7 bases identical to TRBD1. This CDR3 has 15 amino acids. From germline, CDR1 is MDHEN and CDR2 SYDVKM. V shed 2 bases and J 11 bases; nucleotides not matched to a gene: 14. CDR3 DNA sequence: TGTGCCAGCAGTTTACCGACAGGGAGGATTGGTGGATACACCTTC. As protein: CASSLPTGRIGGYTF.

This clone was seen once. The V call is TRBV6-2 or TRBV6-3, the J call TRBJ2-1; D is possibly TRBD1 (5 bases). The CDR3 is 15 residues long. Germline CDR1 is MNHEY and CDR2 is SVGEGT. V dropped 2 bases and J dropped 5 bases, with 13 bases sitting between them. The CDR3 nucleotides read TGTGCCAGCAGTTACAGGCCACCCAGGGACAATGAGCAGTTCTTC. Protein product: CASSYRPPRDNEQFF.

This clone was picked up a small number of times. The chain joins TRBV2 to TRBJ2-1; 7 bases are a match to TRBD2. The CDR3 runs 16 residues. V trimming: 3 bases; J trimming: 0 bases; junction bases outside the gene matches: 5. Germline lookup yields CDR1 SNHLY and CDR2 FYNNEI. Here the CDR3 reads CASSDRRGSSYNEQFF. Here the CDR3 DNA reads TGTGCCAGCAGTGACCGGCGGGGGAGCTCCTACAATGAGCAGTTCTTC.

The chain couples TRBV27 to TRBJ2-1; 7 bases are a match to TRBD2. The CDR3 runs 15 residues. Germline values: CDR1 MNHEY, CDR2 SMNVEV (reference sequence). The V and J ends lost 5 bases and 0 bases, in that order; junction bases with no gene match: 4. This CDR3 reads CASSPSGVSYNEQFF. The CDR3 DNA sequence: TGTGCCAGCAGTCCGAGCGGGGTCTCCTACAATGAGCAGTTCTTC.

This clone was observed once. This rearrangement joins TRBV28 to TRBJ1-5, with 11 bases lining up with TRBD1. The V gene end was trimmed by 2 bases and the J gene end by 3 bases; junction bases not matched to a gene: 6. Germline lookup yields CDR1 MDHEN and CDR2 SYDVKM. This CDR3 is built from 17 residues. In DNA form, the CDR3 reads TGTGCCAGCAGTTTAATGAGGGACAGGGGGTCCAATCAGCCCCAGCATTTT. This codes for CASSLMRDRGSNQPQHF.

CDR3 protein: CASSLALGHTEAFF. DNA of the CDR3: TGTGCCAGCAGCTTAGCGCTGGGGCACACTGAAGCTTTCTTT. V is TRBV11-2 and J is TRBJ1-1, with a tentative D call TRBD1 (5 bases). The V and J ends lost 1 base and 3 bases respectively, with 9 bases between them. This CDR3 contains 14 residues. Germline V gene data show CDR1 as SGHAT and CDR2 as FQNNGV.

This clone has only one observation. The chain joins TRBV6-5 to TRBJ1-5; TRBD1 is a possible D gene (5 bases). Trimming shortened V by 4 bases and J by 5 bases, and 12 bases separated the two germline ends. The CDR3 sequence is 14 residues long. The germline gives CDR1 MNHEY, CDR2 SVGAGI. CDR3 sequence: CASSWGGRDQPQHF. As DNA, the CDR3 is TGTGCCAGCAGTTGGGGGGGTAGGGATCAGCCCCAGCATTTT.

This clone has only one observation. The chain has TRBV28 and TRBJ1-2; 8 bases map to TRBD1. Germline CDR1 MDHEN, CDR2 SYDVKM. Trimming at V came to 6 bases and at J to 3 bases, leaving 12 bases not matched to a gene. The CDR3 length is 16 residues. The CDR3 reads CASSQTTGVGDYGYTF. The CDR3 DNA reads TGTGCCAGCAGCCAAACGACAGGGGTTGGTGACTATGGCTACACCTTC.

This chain uses TRBV30 with TRBJ1-2, with 10 positions matching TRBD1. With V trimmed by 2 bases and J by 8 bases, 11 bases remained unmatched. CDR1 is GTSNPN and CDR2 is SVGIG in the germline V gene (reference sequence). This CDR3 comprises 15 residues. The CDR3 here is CAWSSWDRGIQGYTF. DNA for the CDR3: TGTGCCTGGAGTTCTTGGGACAGGGGTATTCAGGGCTACACCTTC.

This sequence joins TRBV28 and TRBJ1-5; D possibly corresponds to TRBD1 (5 bases). The CDR3 has 15 amino acids. The V end was cut by 3 bases, the J end by 5 bases, with 14 bases between. The germline V gene encodes CDR1 MDHEN and CDR2 SYDVKM. This CDR3 reads CASSFPAGFYQPQHF. The CDR3 nucleotides are TGTGCCAGCAGTTTCCCAGCAGGGTTTTATCAGCCCCAGCATTTT.

This rearrangement joins TRBV12-3 or TRBV12-4 to TRBJ2-1, with D unclear. The V and J ends lost 3 bases and 5 bases respectively, with 8 bases between them. The CDR3 extends over 13 amino acids. The CDR3 protein is CASSLSSNNEQFF. For the CDR3, the DNA is TGTGCCAGCAGTTTGAGTTCTAACAATGAGCAGTTCTTC.

This chain uses TRBV7-2 with TRBJ2-5; 7 bases agree with TRBD1. Losses at the gene ends were 5 bases for V and 1 base for J; bases not matched to a gene: 7. Germline assignment: CDR1 SGHTA and CDR2 FQGNSA. This CDR3 region has 15 residues. CDR3 in DNA: TGTGCCAGCAGCCCGAGGACAGGTGCCCAAGAGACCCAGTACTTC. Its protein product is CASSPRTGAQETQYF.

The chain links TRBV18 to TRBJ1-6; D gene uncertain. CDR3 length: 14 amino acids. The V gene lost 3 bases and the J gene lost 7 bases, with 10 bases spanning the gap. Looked up from germline, CDR1 is KGHSH and CDR2 is LQKENI. CDR3: CASSPSQVNSPLHF. The CDR3 DNA reads as TGTGCCAGCTCACCGTCCCAGGTCAATTCACCCCTCCACTTT.

CDR3 loop: CASSPPPGQNYGYTF. The DNA for the CDR3 is TGTGCCAGCTCACCACCTCCGGGACAGAACTATGGCTACACCTTC. V is TRBV18 and J is TRBJ1-2; 7 nucleotides match TRBD1. Germline assignment: CDR1 KGHSH and CDR2 LQKENI. J gave up 2 bases and V 0 bases, and 3 bases lay outside the gene matches. CDR3 length equals 15 residues. Complete variable domain (other parts from reference TRBV18 and TRBJ1-2): NAGVMQNPRHLVRRRGQEARLRCSPMKGHSHVYWYRQLPEEGLKFMVYLQKENIIDESGMPKERFSAEFPKEGPSILRIQQVVRGDSAAYFCASSPPPGQNYGYTFGSGTRLTVV.

The chain recombines TRBV3-1 (or the pseudogene TRBV3-2) with TRBJ1-6; 12 bases map to TRBD1. The CDR3 spans 16 residues. In germline, CDR1 is LGHDT, CDR2 YNNKEL (reference sequence). V lost 4 bases to trimming and J lost 9 bases; unmatched junction nucleotides: 7. The chain's CDR3 is CASSPSGTGGSSPLHF. The CDR3 DNA reads as TGTGCCAGCAGCCCCTCAGGGACAGGGGGCAGTTCACCCCTCCACTTT.

This chain joins TRBV30 and TRBJ2-7; D is perhaps TRBD2 (5 bases). Trimming removed 3 bases from V and 2 bases from J, with 29 bases in between. The germline V gene has CDR1 GTSNPN and CDR2 SVGIG (reference sequence). This CDR3 is 19 amino acids long. DNA of the CDR3: TGTGCCTGGAGAGGATGGAAACCCGGTCTGGCGGGCCACCCCTACGAGCAGTACTTC. Its protein product is CAWRGWKPGLAGHPYEQYF.

DNA for the CDR3: TGTGCCAGTAGACTGGACAGGACCTATGGCTACACCTTC. It is translated as CASRLDRTYGYTF. This chain connects TRBV19 to TRBJ1-2; 7 bases match TRBD1. The CDR3 is made up of 13 amino acids. The V gene's germline CDR1 is LNHDA and CDR2 SQIVND (reference sequence). Trimming cost V 6 bases and J 4 bases; bases outside gene matches: 5.

This clone appeared a few times. The J gene is TRBJ1-5, the V gene TRBV19; 7 bases are a match to TRBD1. Germline V gives CDR1 LNHDA, CDR2 SQIVND (reference sequence). V gave up 2 bases and J gave up 4 bases; unmatched junction bases: 8. The CDR3 covers 16 residues. CDR3 loop: CASSIRTGQLNQPQHF. The DNA of the CDR3 is TGTGCCAGTAGTATAAGAACGGGACAGCTAAATCAGCCCCAGCATTTT.

To note about this clone: Other DNA sequences in the sample encode the same CDR3. Here the CDR3 reads CASSLGQGNYGYTF. In DNA form, the CDR3 reads TGTGCCAGCAGTTTGGGACAGGGGAACTATGGCTACACCTTC. This sequence joins TRBV27 and TRBJ1-2; 10 bases agree with TRBD1. CDR3 length: 14 amino acids. Germline lookup yields CDR1 MNHEY and CDR2 SMNVEV (reference sequence). V was clipped by 3 bases and J by 2 bases; unmatched bases: 0.

The chain joins TRBV24-1 to TRBJ2-3; D is perhaps TRBD2 (5 bases). This CDR3 comprises 15 residues. Germline V gene sequence: CDR1 KGHDR, CDR2 SFDVKD. The V end lost 7 bases, the J end lost 2 bases, and 15 bases lay between the germline ends. CDR3 nucleotides: TGTGCCACCAGCGTTGCGTCGGGGATCACAGATACGCAGTATTTT. It encodes CATSVASGITDTQYF.

The chain combines TRBV18 with TRBJ1-1; D gene ambiguous. The length of the CDR3 is 13 residues. Germline V gene data show CDR1 as KGHSH and CDR2 as LQKENI. V lost 3 bases, J lost 3 bases, and 8 bases lay in between. The chain's CDR3 is CASSPTTHTEAFF. The DNA for the CDR3 is TGTGCCAGCTCACCGACAACACACACTGAAGCTTTCTTT. Filled out from reference TRBV18 and TRBJ1-1, the complete variable domain reads NAGVMQNPRHLVRRRGQEARLRCSPMKGHSHVYWYRQLPEEGLKFMVYLQKENIIDESGMPKERFSAEFPKEGPSILRIQQVVRGDSAAYFCASSPTTHTEAFFGQGTRLTVV.

This clone was seen a single time. In DNA form, the CDR3 reads TGTGCCTGGAGTCACCTGGGGGGAACACGGGAGACCCAGTACTTC. Translating it yields CAWSHLGGTRETQYF. The rearrangement links TRBV30 to TRBJ2-5, with D tentatively TRBD2 (6 bases). Trimming took off 2 bases at V and 5 bases at J, with 18 bases between the two ends. This CDR3 comprises 15 residues. Germline CDR1 and CDR2: GTSNPN and SVGIG (reference sequence). Complete variable domain (other parts from reference TRBV30 and TRBJ2-5): SQTIHQWPATLVQPVGSPLSLECTVEGTSNPNLYWYRQAAGRGLQLLFYSVGIGQISSEVPQNLSASRPQDRQFILSSKKLLLSDSGFYLCAWSHLGGTRETQYFGPGTRLLVL.